This record concerns one T cell receptor beta chain sequence. The record originates from a study of blood T cell repertoires in COVID-19. Study-wide background: The cDNA or gDNA used as material had been derived from T cells, B-cell-depleted T cells, or PBMCs.

V lost 2 bases and J 0 bases, leaving 5 bases between the germline ends. Germline CDR1 and CDR2: GTSNPN and SVGIG (reference sequence). The CDR3 is made up of 13 amino acids. In the source study's methods: Cell counts per sample came from amplifying reference gene primers. Assay used: immunoSEQ multiplex PCR; TCRdb lists only in-frame clones, some missing. The V and J calls and the clone size are those of that table, but D and trimming were determined from the DNA. This table has about 130,000 clones, approximately 88% appearing once. Sequencing was carried out using peripheral blood. The V and J genes are TRBV30 and TRBJ1-3; tentatively, D is TRBD1 (5 bases). This sequence was found in a man in his 60s with acute or convalescent COVID-19. DNA of the CDR3: TGTGCCTGGAGTACAGGCTCTGGAAACACCATATATTTT. It translates to CAWSTGSGNTIYF.